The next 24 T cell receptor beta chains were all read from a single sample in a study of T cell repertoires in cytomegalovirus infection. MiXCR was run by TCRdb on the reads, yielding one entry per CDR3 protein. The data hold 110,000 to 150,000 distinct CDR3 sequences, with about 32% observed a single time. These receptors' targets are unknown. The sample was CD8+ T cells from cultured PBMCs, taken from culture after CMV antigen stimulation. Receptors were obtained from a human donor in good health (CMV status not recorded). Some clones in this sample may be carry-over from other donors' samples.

The CDR3 bases are TGTGCCAGCAGTTTACCGGGACAGCTCAACACTGAAGCTTTCTTT. Translation gives CASSLPGQLNTEAFF. The chain carries TRBV28 and TRBJ1-1; 7 nucleotides agree with TRBD1. The CDR3 contains 15 residues. Germline CDR1 and CDR2: MDHEN and SYDVKM. Losses at the gene ends were 2 bases for V and 2 bases for J; bases not matched to a gene: 5.

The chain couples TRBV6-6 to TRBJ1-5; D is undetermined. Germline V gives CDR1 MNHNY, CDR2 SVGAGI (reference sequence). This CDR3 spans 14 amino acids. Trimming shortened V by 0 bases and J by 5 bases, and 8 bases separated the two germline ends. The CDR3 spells CASSYSNSYQPQHF. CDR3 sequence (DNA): TGTGCCAGCAGTTACTCAAACAGTTATCAGCCCCAGCATTTT.

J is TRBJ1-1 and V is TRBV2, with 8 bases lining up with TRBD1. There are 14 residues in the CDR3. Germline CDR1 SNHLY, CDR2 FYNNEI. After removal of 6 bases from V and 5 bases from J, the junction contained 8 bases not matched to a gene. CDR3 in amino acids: CASRQGALGTEAFF. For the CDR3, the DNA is TGTGCCAGCAGGCAGGGGGCGTTGGGGACTGAAGCTTTCTTT.

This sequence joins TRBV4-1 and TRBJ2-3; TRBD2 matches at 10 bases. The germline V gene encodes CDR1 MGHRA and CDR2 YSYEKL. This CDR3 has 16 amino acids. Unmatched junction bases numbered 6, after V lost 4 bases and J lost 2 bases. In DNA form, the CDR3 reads TGCGCCAGCAGCCCGTTCGGACTAGCGGTCACAGATACGCAGTATTTT. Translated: CASSPFGLAVTDTQYF.

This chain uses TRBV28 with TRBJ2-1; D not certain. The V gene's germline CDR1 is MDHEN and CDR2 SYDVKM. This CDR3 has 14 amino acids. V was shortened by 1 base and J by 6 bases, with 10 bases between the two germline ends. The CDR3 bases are TGTGCCAGCAGTTTATACCCTCGTGGCAATGAGCAGTTCTTC. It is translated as CASSLYPRGNEQFF.

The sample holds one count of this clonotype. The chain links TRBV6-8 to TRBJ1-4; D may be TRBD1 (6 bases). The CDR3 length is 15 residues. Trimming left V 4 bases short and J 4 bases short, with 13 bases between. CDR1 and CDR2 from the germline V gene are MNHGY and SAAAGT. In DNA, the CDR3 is TGTGCCAGCAGTTCCAGACAGGAGGGTAATGAAAAACTGTTTTTT. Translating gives CASSSRQEGNEKLFF.

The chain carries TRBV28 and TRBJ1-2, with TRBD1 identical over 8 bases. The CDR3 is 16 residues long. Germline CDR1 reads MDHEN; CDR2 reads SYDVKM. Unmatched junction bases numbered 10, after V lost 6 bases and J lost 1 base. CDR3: CASSLSRDRNNYGYTF. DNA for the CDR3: TGTGCCAGCAGCCTAAGCCGGGACAGGAATAACTATGGCTACACCTTC.

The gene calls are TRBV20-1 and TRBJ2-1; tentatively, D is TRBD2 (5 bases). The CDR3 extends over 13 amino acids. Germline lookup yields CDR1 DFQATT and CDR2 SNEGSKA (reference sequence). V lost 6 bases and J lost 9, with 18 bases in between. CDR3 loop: CSAKTKPYREQFF. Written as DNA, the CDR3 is TGCAGTGCCAAGACTAAGCCCTATCGTGAGCAGTTCTTC.

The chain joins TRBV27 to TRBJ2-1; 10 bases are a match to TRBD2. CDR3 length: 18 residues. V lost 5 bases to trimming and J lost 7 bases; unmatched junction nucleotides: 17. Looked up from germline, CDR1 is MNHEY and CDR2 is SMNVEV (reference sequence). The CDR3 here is CASSPPPASGGRLNEQFF. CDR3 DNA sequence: TGTGCCAGCAGTCCTCCACCGGCTAGCGGGGGCAGATTGAATGAGCAGTTCTTC.

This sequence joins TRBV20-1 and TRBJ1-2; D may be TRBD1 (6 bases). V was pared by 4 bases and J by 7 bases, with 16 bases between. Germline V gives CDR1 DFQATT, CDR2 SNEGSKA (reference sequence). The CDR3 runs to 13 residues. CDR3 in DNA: TGCAGTGCTACCCTCTGGGGGGCGCTTGGCTACACCTTC. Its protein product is CSATLWGALGYTF.

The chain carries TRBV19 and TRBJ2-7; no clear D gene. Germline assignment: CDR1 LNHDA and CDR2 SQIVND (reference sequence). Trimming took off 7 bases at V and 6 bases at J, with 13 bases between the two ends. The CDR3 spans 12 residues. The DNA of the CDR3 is TGTGCCAGTATCATGGGCATCGGCGAGCAGTACTTC. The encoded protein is CASIMGIGEQYF.

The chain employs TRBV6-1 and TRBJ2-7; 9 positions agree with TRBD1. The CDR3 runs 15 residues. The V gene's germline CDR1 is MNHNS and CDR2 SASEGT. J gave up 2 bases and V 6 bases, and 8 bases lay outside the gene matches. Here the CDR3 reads CASRGQGLTTYEQYF. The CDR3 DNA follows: TGTGCCAGCAGGGGACAGGGTCTCACCACCTACGAGCAGTACTTC.

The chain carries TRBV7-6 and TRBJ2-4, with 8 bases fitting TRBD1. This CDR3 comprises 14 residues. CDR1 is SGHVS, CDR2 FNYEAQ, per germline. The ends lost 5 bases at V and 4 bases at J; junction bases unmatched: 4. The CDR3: CASSPRTGKNIQYF. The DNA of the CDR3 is TGTGCCAGCAGCCCCCGGACAGGGAAAAACATTCAGTACTTC.

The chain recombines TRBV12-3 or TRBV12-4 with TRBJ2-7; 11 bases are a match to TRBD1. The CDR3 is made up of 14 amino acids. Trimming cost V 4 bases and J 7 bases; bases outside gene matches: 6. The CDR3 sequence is CASSYLDRGQEQYF. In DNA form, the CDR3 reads TGTGCCAGCAGTTATCTGGACAGGGGGCAAGAGCAGTACTTC.

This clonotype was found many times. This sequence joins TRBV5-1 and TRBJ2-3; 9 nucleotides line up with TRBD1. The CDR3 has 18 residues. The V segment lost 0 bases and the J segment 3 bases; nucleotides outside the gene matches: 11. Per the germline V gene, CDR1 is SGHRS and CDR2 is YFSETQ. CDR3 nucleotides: TGCGCCAGCAGCTTGGCCGTCGTGGGACAGGGAGAAACAGATACGCAGTATTTT. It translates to CASSLAVVGQGETDTQYF. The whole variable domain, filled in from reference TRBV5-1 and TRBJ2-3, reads KAGVTQTPRYLIKTRGQQVTLSCSPISGHRSVSWYQQTPGQGLQFLFEYFSETQRNKGNFPGRFSGRQFSNSRSEMNVSTLELGDSALYLCASSLAVVGQGETDTQYFGPGTRLTVL.

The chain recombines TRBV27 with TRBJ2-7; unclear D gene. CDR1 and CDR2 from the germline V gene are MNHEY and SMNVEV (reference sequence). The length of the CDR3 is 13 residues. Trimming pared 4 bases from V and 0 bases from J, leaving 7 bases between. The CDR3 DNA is TGTGCCAGCAGTTCGTCGGTCTCCTACGAGCAGTACTTC. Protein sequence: CASSSSVSYEQYF.

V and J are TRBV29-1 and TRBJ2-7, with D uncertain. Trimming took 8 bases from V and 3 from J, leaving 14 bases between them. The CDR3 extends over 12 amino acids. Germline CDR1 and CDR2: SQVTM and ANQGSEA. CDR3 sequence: CSYKDHNYEQYF. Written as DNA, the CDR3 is TGCAGCTACAAAGACCACAACTACGAGCAGTACTTC.

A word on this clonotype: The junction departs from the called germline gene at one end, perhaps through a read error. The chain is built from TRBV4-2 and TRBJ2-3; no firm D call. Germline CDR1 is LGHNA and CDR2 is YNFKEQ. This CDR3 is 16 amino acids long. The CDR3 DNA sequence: TGTGCCAGCAGCCAAGAGAACACGGGCACCACAAATACGCAGTATTTT. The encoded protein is CASSQENTGTTNTQYF.

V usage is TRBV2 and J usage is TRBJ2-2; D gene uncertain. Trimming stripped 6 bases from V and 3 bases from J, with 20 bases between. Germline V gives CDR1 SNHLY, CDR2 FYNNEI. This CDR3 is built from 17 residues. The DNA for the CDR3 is TGTGCCAGCAGATACCGTTTGGGCCAATCCCACACCGGGGAGCTGTTTTTT. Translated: CASRYRLGQSHTGELFF.

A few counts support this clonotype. CDR3 in amino acids: CASTDDTGLNEQFF. The CDR3 DNA is TGTGCCAGCACCGACGATACAGGGCTCAATGAGCAGTTCTTC. V usage is TRBV6-2 or TRBV6-3 and J usage is TRBJ2-1, with D maybe TRBD1 (6 bases). The germline CDR1 and CDR2 sequences are MNHEY and SVGEGT. CDR3 length: 14 amino acids. V lost 7 bases, J lost 6 bases, and 16 bases lay in between.

The DNA for the CDR3 is TGTGCCAGCAGGAGACTAGCGAGTCTCTACAATGAGCAGTTCTTC. It specifies CASRRLASLYNEQFF. The J gene is TRBJ2-1, the V gene TRBV6-2 or TRBV6-3; 8 nucleotides line up with TRBD2. In germline, CDR1 is MNHEY, CDR2 SVGEGT. CDR3 length: 15 residues. Trimming cost V 6 bases and J 3 bases; bases outside gene matches: 7.

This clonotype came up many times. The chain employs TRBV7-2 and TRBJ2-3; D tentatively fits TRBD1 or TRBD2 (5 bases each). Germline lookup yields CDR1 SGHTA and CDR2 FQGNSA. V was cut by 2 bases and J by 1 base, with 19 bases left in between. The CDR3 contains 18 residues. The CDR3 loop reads CASSLYLALGTRTDTQYF. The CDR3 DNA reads TGTGCCAGCAGCTTATACCTGGCATTAGGGACCCGCACAGATACGCAGTATTTT.

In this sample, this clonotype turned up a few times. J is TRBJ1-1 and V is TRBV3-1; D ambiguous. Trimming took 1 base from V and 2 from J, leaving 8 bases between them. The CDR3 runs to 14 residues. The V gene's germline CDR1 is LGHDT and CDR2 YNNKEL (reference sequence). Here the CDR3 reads CASSQVGVNTEAFF. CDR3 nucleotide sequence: TGTGCCAGCAGCCAAGTTGGGGTTAACACTGAAGCTTTCTTT.

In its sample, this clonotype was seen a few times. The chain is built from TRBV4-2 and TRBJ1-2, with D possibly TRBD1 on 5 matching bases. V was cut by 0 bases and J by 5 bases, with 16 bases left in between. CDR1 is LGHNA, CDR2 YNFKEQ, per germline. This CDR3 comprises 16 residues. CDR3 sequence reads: CASSQDLDAGAYGYTF. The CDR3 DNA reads TGTGCCAGCAGCCAAGATTTGGACGCCGGGGCGTATGGCTACACCTTC.